This T cell receptor (beta chain) was documented in a study of T cell changes during pregnancy in multiple sclerosis. After removal of 5 bases from V and 6 bases from J, the junction contained 6 bases not matched to a gene. Germline V gene sequence: CDR1 SEHNR, CDR2 FQNEAQ (reference sequence). This CDR3 contains 14 residues. Only in-frame clones appear in the TCRdb table, and some are missing; sequencing was by immunoSEQ multiplex PCR. The sample yields approximately 130,000 clones, roughly 97% seen once. The receptor's source is a female donor with multiple sclerosis, enrolled in a pregnancy study. The source material was peripheral blood, sampled after pregnancy. The rearrangement links TRBV7-9 to TRBJ1-4; TRBD1 matches at 7 bases. The DNA for the CDR3 is TGTGCCAGCAGCCTCCGGGACAGTTATGAAAAACTGTTTTTT. This sequence encodes CASSLRDSYEKLFF.